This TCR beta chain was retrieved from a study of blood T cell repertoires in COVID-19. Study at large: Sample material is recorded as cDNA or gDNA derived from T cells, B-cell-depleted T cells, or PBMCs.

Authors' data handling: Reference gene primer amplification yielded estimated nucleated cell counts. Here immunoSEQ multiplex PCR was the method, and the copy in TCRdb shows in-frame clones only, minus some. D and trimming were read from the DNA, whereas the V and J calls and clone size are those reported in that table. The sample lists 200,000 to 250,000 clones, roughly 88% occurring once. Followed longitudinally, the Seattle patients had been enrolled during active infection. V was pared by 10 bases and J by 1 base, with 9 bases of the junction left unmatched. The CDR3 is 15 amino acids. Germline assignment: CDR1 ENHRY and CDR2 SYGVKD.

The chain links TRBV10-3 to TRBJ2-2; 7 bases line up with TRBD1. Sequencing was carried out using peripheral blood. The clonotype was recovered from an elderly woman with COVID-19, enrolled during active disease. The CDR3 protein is CATRTGTENTGELFF. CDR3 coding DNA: TGTGCCACTCGGACCGGGACAGAGAACACCGGGGAGCTGTTTTTT.